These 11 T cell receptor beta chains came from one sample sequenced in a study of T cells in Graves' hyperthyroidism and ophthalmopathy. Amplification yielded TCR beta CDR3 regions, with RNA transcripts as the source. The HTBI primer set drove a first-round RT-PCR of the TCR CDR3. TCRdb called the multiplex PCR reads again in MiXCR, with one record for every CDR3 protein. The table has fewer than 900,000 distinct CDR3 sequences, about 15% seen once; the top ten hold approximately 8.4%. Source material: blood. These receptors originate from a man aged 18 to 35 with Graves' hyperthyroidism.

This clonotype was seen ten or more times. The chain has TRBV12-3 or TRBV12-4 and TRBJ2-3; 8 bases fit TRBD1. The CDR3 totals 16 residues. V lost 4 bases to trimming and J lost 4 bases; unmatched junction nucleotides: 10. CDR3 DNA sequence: TGTGCCAGCAGTTCATCCGGGACAGGTGTTCCAGATACGCAGTATTTT. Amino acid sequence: CASSSSGTGVPDTQYF.

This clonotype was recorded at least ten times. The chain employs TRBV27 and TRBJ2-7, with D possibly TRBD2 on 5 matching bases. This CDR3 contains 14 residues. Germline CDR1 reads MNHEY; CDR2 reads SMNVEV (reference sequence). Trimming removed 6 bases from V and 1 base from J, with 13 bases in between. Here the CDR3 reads CASRGRLGSYEQYF. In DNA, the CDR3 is TGTGCCAGCAGGGGGAGATTGGGGTCCTACGAGCAGTACTTC.

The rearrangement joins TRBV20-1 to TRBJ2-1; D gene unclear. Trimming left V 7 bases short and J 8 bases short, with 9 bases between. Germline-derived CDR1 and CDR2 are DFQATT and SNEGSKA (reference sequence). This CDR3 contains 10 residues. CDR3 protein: CSVRPYEQFF. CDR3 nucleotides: TGCAGTGTCCGACCCTATGAGCAGTTCTTC.

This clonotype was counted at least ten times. The CDR3 here is CASSYLGGAFF. The CDR3 DNA follows: TGTGCCAGCAGTTACTTGGGGGGAGCTTTCTTT. The V gene is TRBV6-5, the J gene TRBJ1-1, with D perhaps matching TRBD1 (5 bases). V was shortened by 1 base and J by 10 bases, with 7 bases between the two germline ends. Germline CDR1 and CDR2: MNHEY and SVGAGI. This CDR3 comprises 11 residues.

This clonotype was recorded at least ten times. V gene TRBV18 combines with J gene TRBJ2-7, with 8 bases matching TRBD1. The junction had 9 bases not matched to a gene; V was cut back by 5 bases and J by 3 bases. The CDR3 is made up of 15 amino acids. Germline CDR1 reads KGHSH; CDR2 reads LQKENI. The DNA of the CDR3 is TGTGCCAGCTCAGCGCCTCCCGGGACAGGCTACGAGCAGTACTTC. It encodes CASSAPPGTGYEQYF.

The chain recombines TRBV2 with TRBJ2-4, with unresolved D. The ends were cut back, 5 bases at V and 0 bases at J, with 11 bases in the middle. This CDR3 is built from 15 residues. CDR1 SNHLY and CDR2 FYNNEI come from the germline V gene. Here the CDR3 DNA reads TGTGCCAGCAGTACCTTACTTCAAGCCAAAAACATTCAGTACTTC. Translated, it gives CASSTLLQAKNIQYF.

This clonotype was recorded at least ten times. CDR3 sequence (DNA): TGTGCCAGCAGTTTATACGGGACTTCCTTGGGAGAGCAGTACTTC. Its translation: CASSLYGTSLGEQYF. The chain carries TRBV28 and TRBJ2-7; maybe TRBD2 (6 bases). The CDR3 consists of 15 residues. V was pared by 1 base and J by 7 bases, with 17 bases between. The germline V gene has CDR1 MDHEN and CDR2 SYDVKM.

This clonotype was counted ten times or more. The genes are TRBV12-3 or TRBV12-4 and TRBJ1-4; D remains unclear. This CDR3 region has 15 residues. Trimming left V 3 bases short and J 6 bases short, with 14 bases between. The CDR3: CASSFGLEGHEKLFF. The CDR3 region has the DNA TGTGCCAGCAGTTTTGGGTTGGAGGGCCATGAAAAACTGTTTTTT.

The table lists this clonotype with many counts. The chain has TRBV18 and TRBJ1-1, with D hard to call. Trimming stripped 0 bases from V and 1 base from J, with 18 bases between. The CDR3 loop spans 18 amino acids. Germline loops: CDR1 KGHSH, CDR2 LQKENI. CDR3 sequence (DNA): TGTGCCAGCTCACCACCGAGGCAGCGGGCGTCCTGGAACACTGAAGCTTTCTTT. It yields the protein CASSPPRQRASWNTEAFF.

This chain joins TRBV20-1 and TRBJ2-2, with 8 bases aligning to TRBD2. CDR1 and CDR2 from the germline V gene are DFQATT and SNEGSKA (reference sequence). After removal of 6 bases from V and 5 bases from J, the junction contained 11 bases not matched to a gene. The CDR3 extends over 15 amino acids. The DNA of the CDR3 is TGCAGTGCCCGAGGGAGCGGGAGAGGAACCGGGGAGCTGTTTTTT. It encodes CSARGSGRGTGELFF.

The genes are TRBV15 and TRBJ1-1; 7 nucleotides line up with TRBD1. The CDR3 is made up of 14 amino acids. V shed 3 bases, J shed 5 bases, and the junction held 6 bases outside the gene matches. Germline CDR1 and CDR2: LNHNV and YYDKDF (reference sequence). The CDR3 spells CATSRGGGKTEAFF. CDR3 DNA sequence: TGTGCCACCAGCAGGGGAGGGGGCAAAACTGAAGCTTTCTTT.